One sample yielded the 7 T cell receptor beta chains listed below, sequenced in a study of cytomegalovirus exposure and HLA in healthy donors. Primers included in the PCR were 60 Vbeta and 13 Jbeta primers. Method: immunoSEQ multiplex PCR; TCRdb's copy keeps in-frame clones and lacks some. The data contain over 45,000 clones, roughly 84% of them singletons. Sequenced material: PBMCs. The receptor set was obtained from a man aged 25 to 40 in good health and CMV-seronegative.

The chain couples TRBV9 to TRBJ1-1, with D possibly being TRBD1 (5 bases). V was cut by 0 bases and J by 11 bases, with 23 bases left in between. The germline V gene encodes CDR1 SGDLS and CDR2 YYNGEE. The CDR3 sequence is 16 residues long. As DNA, the CDR3 is TGTGCCAGCAGCGTAGGAGGAGGGGCAACCTCCGCGGGGGCTTTCTTT. This encodes CASSVGGGATSAGAFF.

The genes are TRBV6-6 and TRBJ2-5; 11 nucleotides match TRBD2. Germline loops: CDR1 MNHNY, CDR2 SVGAGI (reference sequence). The ends lost 0 bases at V and 6 bases at J; junction bases unmatched: 3. This CDR3 has 15 amino acids. CDR3 sequence reads: CASSYSSGGGKTQYF. Written as DNA, the CDR3 is TGTGCCAGCAGTTACTCTAGCGGGGGGGGGAAGACCCAGTACTTC.

This clone has only a few counts. This rearrangement joins TRBV4-3 to TRBJ1-3, with D hard to call. CDR3 size: 15 residues. Germline V CDR1 and CDR2: LGHNA, YSLEER. Trimming removed 0 bases from V and 0 bases from J, with 6 bases in between. The CDR3 region has the DNA TGCGCCAGCAGCCAAGATCCCGGCTCTGGAAACACCATATATTTT. Its translation is CASSQDPGSGNTIYF.

The CDR3: CASSVDGGGLEGNQPQHF. CDR3 sequence (DNA): TGTGCCAGCAGCGTAGATGGGGGGGGGTTGGAAGGCAATCAGCCCCAGCATTTT. V usage is TRBV9 and J usage is TRBJ1-5; D might be TRBD1 (5 bases). Germline CDR1 reads SGDLS; CDR2 reads YYNGEE. This CDR3 is 18 amino acids long. V gave up 0 bases and J gave up 2 bases, with 18 bases separating them.

This rearrangement joins TRBV15 to TRBJ2-5, with 7 positions matching TRBD2. The germline gives CDR1 LNHNV, CDR2 YYDKDF (reference sequence). Unmatched junction bases numbered 13, after V lost 1 base and J lost 5 bases. The CDR3 totals 17 residues. The CDR3 loop is CATSRGESSGGAETQYF. CDR3 in DNA: TGTGCCACCAGCAGAGGCGAGTCTAGCGGAGGGGCGGAGACCCAGTACTTC.

The chain is built from TRBV5-1 and TRBJ1-2; D gene ambiguous. The germline V gene has CDR1 SGHRS and CDR2 YFSETQ. V was trimmed by 5 bases and J by 1 base, leaving 12 bases between them. This CDR3 is 14 amino acids long. The CDR3 sequence: CASREGGLNYGYTF. In DNA form, the CDR3 reads TGCGCCAGCAGGGAGGGTGGCCTTAACTATGGCTACACCTTC. Combining the CDR3 with reference TRBV5-1 and TRBJ1-2 gives the whole variable domain KAGVTQTPRYLIKTRGQQVTLSCSPISGHRSVSWYQQTPGQGLQFLFEYFSETQRNKGNFPGRFSGRQFSNSRSEMNVSTLELGDSALYLCASREGGLNYGYTFGSGTRLTVV.

V usage is TRBV19 and J usage is TRBJ2-5; D is perhaps TRBD2 (7 bases). The tail of the sequence fits TRBJ2-7 better, so the J call may be wrong. This CDR3 has 14 residues. Germline CDR1 reads LNHDA; CDR2 reads SQIVND (reference sequence). The CDR3 DNA reads TGTGCCAGTTCCGAGGGGGGGAGCTCCTACGAGCAGTACTTC. Amino acids: CASSEGGSSYEQYF.